The clone carrying this TCR beta chain was picked up many times. This same CDR3 is encoded by further DNA sequences in the sample. How the authors handled the data: Nucleated cell number was recorded as an estimate derived from reference gene primer amplification. Libraries were prepared by immunoSEQ multiplex PCR; TCRdb keeps only in-frame clonotypes and omits some of them. V and J calls and clone size are as listed in that table; D and trimming were resolved from the DNA. The sample holds 250,000 to 300,000 clones, approximately 88% seen once. The data belong to a study of blood T cell repertoires in COVID-19. The overall study: From T cells, B-cell-depleted T cells, or PBMCs came the material, which was cDNA or gDNA.

The V end was cut by 4 bases, the J end by 0 bases, with 5 bases between. The germline V gene encodes CDR1 MDHEN and CDR2 SYDVKM. The CDR3 length is 13 residues. Input material: peripheral blood. V is TRBV28 and J is TRBJ2-3; D not resolved. The sequence was collected from a woman aged 25-40 years who had recovered from COVID-19. This CDR3 is CASSYSSTDTQYF. The CDR3 nucleotides are TGTGCCAGCAGTTATAGTAGCACAGATACGCAGTATTTT.